This is a list of T cell receptor beta chains from one sample in a study of blood T cells in healthy people across ages. TCRdb re-called the 5' RACE reads through MiXCR, storing one row per CDR3 protein. Of 750,000 to 850,000 distinct CDR3 sequences listed, around 25% were seen once; the top ten hold approximately 4%. The data also belong to a second study, concerning T cells of mothers and their children.

Sample: blood. These receptors all come from a boy aged 10-17 years in good health. Each CDR3 is given with its conserved first and last residue. Fields, in order: J gene, clone size, V gene, D gene, CDR3 DNA, CDR3 protein. A D gene is named only where the DNA matches it firmly. Size is omitted from some rows. Given values are once, few, many or a class for expanded clones.

>TRBJ1-2|NA|TRBV5-1|TRBD1
TGCGCCAGCAGCACGGACAGGACCCACTATGGCTACACCTTC
CASSTDRTHYGYTF
>TRBJ1-1|few|TRBV3-1|NA
TGTGCCAGCAGCTCCATGAACACTGAAGCTTTCTTT
CASSSMNTEAFF
>TRBJ2-5|once|TRBV7-2|NA
TGTGCCAGCAGTCTCGGGACTCCACCCCGAGGGACCCAGTACTTC
CASSLGTPPRGTQYF
>TRBJ2-2|many|TRBV5-6|NA
TGTGCCAGCAGACCCCTGGACACCGGGGAGCTGTTTTTT
CASRPLDTGELFF
>TRBJ2-3|NA|TRBV20-1|NA
TGCAGTGCTAGCGGAGGCACCAGGGCAGATACGCAGTATTTT
CSASGGTRADTQYF
>TRBJ2-1|NA|TRBV3-1|NA
TGTGCCAGCAGCCAAGGCGGTCGGACAGAGCAGTTCTTC
CASSQGGRTEQFF
>TRBJ1-2|NA|TRBV25-1|NA
TGTGCCAGCAGTGGACAGGCTGGTGGCTACACCTTC
CASSGQAGGYTF
>TRBJ2-1|NA|TRBV20-1|NA
TGCAGTGCTAGAGATGGGAGCGGACTATACAATGAGCAGTTCTTC
CSARDGSGLYNEQFF
>TRBJ2-2|few|TRBV4-2|NA
TGTGCCAGCAGCCAAGACGGTTGGGGGACCGGGGAGCTGTTTTTT
CASSQDGWGTGELFF
>TRBJ2-5|once|TRBV5-1|NA
TGCGCCAGCAGCTTACACGGCCTGGGTGGGGAGACCCAGTACTTC
CASSLHGLGGETQYF
>TRBJ2-7|few|TRBV7-2|TRBD2
TGTGCCAGCAGCTTCGGGGGGTCCGGTTACGAGCAGTACTTC
CASSFGGSGYEQYF
>TRBJ2-1|NA|TRBV19|TRBD2
TGTGCCAGTAGGGGAGCGGGGGGCTATGAGCAGTTCTTC
CASRGAGGYEQFF
>TRBJ2-1|few|TRBV7-2|TRBD2
TGTGCCAGCAGCCAACAGGGCCCGGGAGGGCCTAGTGAGCAGTTCTTC
CASSQQGPGGPSEQFF
>TRBJ2-2|NA|TRBV7-8|NA
TGTGCCAGCAGCTGGCTCGCGAACACCGGGGAGCTGTTTTTT
CASSWLANTGELFF
>TRBJ2-1|NA|TRBV2|TRBD2
TGTGCCAGCACCGAATGGGCTAGCGGGGATTACAATGAGCAGTTCTTC
CASTEWASGDYNEQFF
>TRBJ1-6|few|TRBV7-8|NA
TGTGCCAGCAGCCACCGTTTCAGACAGTCTAATTCACCCCTCCACTTT
CASSHRFRQSNSPLHF
>TRBJ1-5|NA|TRBV7-2|NA
TGTGCCAGCAGCCTCCAACCGAAACAGGGCAATCAGCCCCAGCATTTT
CASSLQPKQGNQPQHF
>TRBJ1-1|NA|TRBV27|NA
TGTGCCAGCAGTTTATTCAGGGCCCGAGACCTGAAGAACACTGAAGCTTTCTTT
CASSLFRARDLKNTEAFF